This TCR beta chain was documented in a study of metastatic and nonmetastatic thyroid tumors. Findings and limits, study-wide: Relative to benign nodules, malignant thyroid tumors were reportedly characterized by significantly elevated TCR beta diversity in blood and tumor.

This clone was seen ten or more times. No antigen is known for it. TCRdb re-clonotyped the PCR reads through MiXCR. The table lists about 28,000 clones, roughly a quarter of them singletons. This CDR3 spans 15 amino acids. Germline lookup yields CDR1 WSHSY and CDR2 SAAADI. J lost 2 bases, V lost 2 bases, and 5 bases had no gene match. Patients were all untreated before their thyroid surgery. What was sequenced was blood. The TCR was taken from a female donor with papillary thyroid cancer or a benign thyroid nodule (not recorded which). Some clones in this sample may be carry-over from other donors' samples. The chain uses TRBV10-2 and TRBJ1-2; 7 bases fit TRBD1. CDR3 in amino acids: CASSEPATGNYGYTF. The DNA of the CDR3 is TGCGCCAGCAGTGAGCCGGCGACAGGGAACTATGGCTACACCTTC.